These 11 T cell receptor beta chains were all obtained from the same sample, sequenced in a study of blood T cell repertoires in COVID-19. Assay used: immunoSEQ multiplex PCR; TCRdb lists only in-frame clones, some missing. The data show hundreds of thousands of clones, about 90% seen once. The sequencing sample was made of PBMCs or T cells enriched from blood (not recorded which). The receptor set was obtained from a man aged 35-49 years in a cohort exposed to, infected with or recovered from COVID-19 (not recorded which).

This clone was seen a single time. The DNA for the CDR3 is TGTGCCAGCAGTGAAGTAAATACCGCCCGGGAGCAGTACTTC. It encodes CASSEVNTAREQYF. The chain combines TRBV6-1 with TRBJ2-7; D is ambiguous. This CDR3 has 14 amino acids. Germline lookup yields CDR1 MNHNS and CDR2 SASEGT. V dropped 1 base and J dropped 7 bases, with 14 bases sitting between them.

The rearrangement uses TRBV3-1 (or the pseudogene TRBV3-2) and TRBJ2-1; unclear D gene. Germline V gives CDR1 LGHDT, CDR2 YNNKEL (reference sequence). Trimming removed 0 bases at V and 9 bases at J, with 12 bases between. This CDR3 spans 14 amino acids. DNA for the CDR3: TGTGCCAGCAGCCAAGAAATTGTTCCCCTTGAGCAGTTCTTC. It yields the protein CASSQEIVPLEQFF.

The CDR3 here is CASSLWREGQETQYF. DNA of the CDR3: TGTGCCAGCAGCTTATGGCGGGAGGGCCAAGAGACCCAGTACTTC. The chain couples TRBV11-2 to TRBJ2-5, with TRBD2 matching 9 bases. CDR1 and CDR2 (germline): SGHAT, FQNNGV. This CDR3 is 15 amino acids long. Trimming at V came to 2 bases and at J to 1 base, leaving 2 bases not matched to a gene.

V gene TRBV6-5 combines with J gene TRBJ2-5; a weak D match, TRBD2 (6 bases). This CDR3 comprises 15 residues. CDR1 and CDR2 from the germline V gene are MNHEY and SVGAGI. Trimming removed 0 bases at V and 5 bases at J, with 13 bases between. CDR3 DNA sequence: TGTGCCAGCAGTTACTCGAACGCGGGACTTGAGACCCAGTACTTC. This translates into CASSYSNAGLETQYF.

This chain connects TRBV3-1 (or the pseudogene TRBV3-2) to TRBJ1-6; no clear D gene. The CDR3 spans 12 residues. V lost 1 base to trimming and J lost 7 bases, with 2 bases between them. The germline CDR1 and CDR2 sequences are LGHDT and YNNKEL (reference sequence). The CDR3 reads CASSQANSPLHF. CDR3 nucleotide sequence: TGTGCCAGCAGCCAAGCGAATTCACCCCTCCACTTT.

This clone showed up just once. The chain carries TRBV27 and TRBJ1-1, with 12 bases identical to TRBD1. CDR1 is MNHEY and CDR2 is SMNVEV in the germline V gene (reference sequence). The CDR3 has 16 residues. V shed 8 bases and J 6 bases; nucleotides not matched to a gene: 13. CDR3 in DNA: TGTGCCAGCCGTCCCGCCGGGGACAGGGGGCGGGCTGAAGCTTTCTTT. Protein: CASRPAGDRGRAEAFF.

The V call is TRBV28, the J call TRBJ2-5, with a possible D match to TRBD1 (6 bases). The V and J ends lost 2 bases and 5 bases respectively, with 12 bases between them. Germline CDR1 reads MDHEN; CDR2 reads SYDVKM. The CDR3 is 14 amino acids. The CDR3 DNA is TGTGCCAGCAGTTTAGGGCCCCAGGGGGAGACCCAGTACTTC. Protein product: CASSLGPQGETQYF.

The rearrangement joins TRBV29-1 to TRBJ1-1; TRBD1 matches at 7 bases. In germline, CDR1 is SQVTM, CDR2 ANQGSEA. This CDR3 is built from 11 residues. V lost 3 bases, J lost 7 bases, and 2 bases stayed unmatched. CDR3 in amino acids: CSVEDRLEAFF. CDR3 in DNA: TGCAGCGTTGAGGACAGGCTTGAAGCTTTCTTT. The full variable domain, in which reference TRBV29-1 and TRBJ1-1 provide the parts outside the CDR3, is SAVISQKPSRDICQRGTSLTIQCQVDSQVTMMFWYRQQPGQSLTLIATANQGSEATYESGFVIDKFPISRPNLTFSTLTVSNMSPEDSSIYLCSVEDRLEAFFGQGTRLTVV.

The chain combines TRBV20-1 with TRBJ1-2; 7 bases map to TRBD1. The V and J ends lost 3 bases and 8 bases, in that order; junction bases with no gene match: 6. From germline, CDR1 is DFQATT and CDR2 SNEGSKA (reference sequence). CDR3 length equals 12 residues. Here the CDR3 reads CSASKGAGGYTF. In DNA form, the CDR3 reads TGCAGTGCTAGTAAGGGGGCAGGAGGCTACACCTTC.

The DNA of the CDR3 is TGTGCCACCACACTAGCGGGAGAGGAAGAGACCCAGTACTTC. This gives the protein CATTLAGEEETQYF. The chain combines TRBV3-1 (or the pseudogene TRBV3-2) with TRBJ2-5; the match to TRBD2 covers 11 bases. This CDR3 is 14 amino acids long. Trimming took 10 bases from V and 3 from J; bases not matched to a gene: 7. Germline loops: CDR1 LGHDT, CDR2 YNNKEL (reference sequence).

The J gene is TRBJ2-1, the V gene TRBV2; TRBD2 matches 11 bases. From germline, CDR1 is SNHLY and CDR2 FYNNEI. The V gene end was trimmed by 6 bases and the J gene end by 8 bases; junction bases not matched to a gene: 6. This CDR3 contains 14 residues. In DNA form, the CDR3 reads TGTGCCAGCAGGAGACTAGCGGGATCCGATGAGCAGTTCTTC. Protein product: CASRRLAGSDEQFF.